A selection of T cell receptor beta chains follows, all from one sample in a study of T cells after yellow fever vaccination. Each CDR3 protein gets one entry after TCRdb re-called the 5' RACE reads with MiXCR. The sample consists of roughly 500,000 distinct CDR3 sequences, about 19% of them appearing once. Material: PBMCs, obtained 15 days after the yellow fever booster vaccination. Every receptor here comes from a man aged 25 to 40 who received the YFV17D yellow fever vaccine. The CDR3 runs from the conserved cysteine through the conserved F or W. D genes are given only for firm matches. Clone size is not always given. Where it is, it says once, few, many or a class for expanded clones.

TRBJ2-1	-	TRBV7-2	-	TGTGCCAGCAGCCGAGCGGTGATCTCCTACAATGAGCAGTTCTTC	CASSRAVISYNEQFF
TRBJ2-1	-	TRBV27	few	TGTGCCAGCAGTGAACGGACAGTACGTGAGCAGTTCTTC	CASSERTVREQFF
TRBJ2-7	-	TRBV5-5	once	TGTGCCAGCAGCGGAAGACAGTCCTCCTACGAGCAGTACTTC	CASSGRQSSYEQYF
TRBJ1-2	-	TRBV20-1	few	TGCAGTGCTAGTGCCCGGGGCTATGGCTACACCTTC	CSASARGYGYTF
TRBJ2-7	TRBD1	TRBV10-2	-	TGCGCCAGCACCCCGGACAGGGGTTACGAGCAGTACTTC	CASTPDRGYEQYF
TRBJ2-5	-	TRBV9	many	TGTGCCAGCAGCGTAGACTGGCAAGAGACCCAGTACTTC	CASSVDWQETQYF
TRBJ2-5	-	TRBV20-1	-	TGCAGTGCTAGAGTGGCCCCCCAGGGGGGGACCCAGTACTTC	CSARVAPQGGTQYF
TRBJ2-1	TRBD2	TRBV7-9	few	TGTGCCAGCAGCCACACAAGACTAGCGGAAAACTACAATGAGCAGTTCTTC	CASSHTRLAENYNEQFF
TRBJ1-2	-	TRBV5-1	-	TGCGCCAGCAGCTTGGGACAGCATACTGGCTACACCTTC	CASSLGQHTGYTF
TRBJ2-6	-	TRBV10-1	-	TGCGCCTCATGGGACATATCAGGGGCCAACGTCCTGACTTTC	CASWDISGANVLTF
TRBJ1-1	TRBD1	TRBV18	few	TGTGCCAGCTCACCAATTGATACAGGGGCGGGTAACACTGAAGCTTTCTTT	CASSPIDTGAGNTEAFF
TRBJ2-3	TRBD2	TRBV10-3	-	TGTGCCATCAGTGAGTGGGGGGAACCGGGACTAGCGGGAAGCACAGATACGCAGTATTTT	CAISEWGEPGLAGSTDTQYF
TRBJ2-1	TRBD2	TRBV5-1	many	TGCGCCAGCAGCTTAACTAGCGGGAGTACCTATGAGCAGTTCTTC	CASSLTSGSTYEQFF
TRBJ2-4	TRBD2	TRBV20-1	-	TGCAGTGCCCAGACCTCTAGCGGGAGAGGGGGGGACATTCAGTACTTC	CSAQTSSGRGGDIQYF
TRBJ2-5	-	TRBV20-1	-	TGCAGTGCTCCCCATTACAGTTTACAAGAGACCCAGTACTTC	CSAPHYSLQETQYF
TRBJ2-7	TRBD1	TRBV29-1	few	TGCAGCGGCAGACAGGGTTTAGACGAGCAGTACTTC	CSGRQGLDEQYF
TRBJ1-5	-	TRBV12-3/TRBV12-4	-	TGTGCCAGCAGTCACCTGGTGAGCAATCAGCCCCAGCATTTT	CASSHLVSNQPQHF
TRBJ2-3	-	TRBV4-2	-	TGTGCCAGCAGCCCTCAGAGGGGGTCCCTGACAGATACGCAGTATTTT	CASSPQRGSLTDTQYF